These 3 T cell receptor beta chains were all obtained from the same sample, sequenced in a study of cytomegalovirus exposure and HLA in healthy donors. Primers for the PCR totalled 60 Vbeta and 13 Jbeta. Data came from immunoSEQ multiplex PCR; TCRdb stores just in-frame clones and leaves some out. The table lists roughly 100,000 clones, approximately 77% of them singletons, with roughly 4.5% in the top ten. Sequencing input: PBMCs. The receptors originated from a woman in her thirties or forties in good health and CMV-seronegative.

The chain combines TRBV7-6 with TRBJ2-7; D uncertain. Trimming removed 4 bases at V and 0 bases at J, with 7 bases between. This CDR3 contains 13 residues. Germline V gene lookup returns CDR1 SGHVS and CDR2 FNYEAQ. As DNA, the CDR3 is TGTGCCAGCAGCTCCGCGGTCTCCTACGAGCAGTACTTC. Translation gives CASSSAVSYEQYF. Complete variable domain (other parts from reference TRBV7-6 and TRBJ2-7): GAGVSQSPRYKVTKRGQDVALRCDPISGHVSLYWYRQALGQGPEFLTYFNYEAQQDKSGLPNDRFSAERPEGSISTLTIQRTEQRDSAMYRCASSSAVSYEQYFGPGTRLTVT.

CDR3 DNA: TGTGCCTGGGGCGCTAACAGGGGTGGCACTGAAGCTTTCTTT. It encodes CAWGANRGGTEAFF. The chain couples TRBV30 to TRBJ1-1; 7 bases line up with TRBD1. Germline V gene data show CDR1 as GTSNPN and CDR2 as SVGIG (reference sequence). The CDR3 runs 14 residues. V was clipped by 5 bases and J by 4 bases; unmatched bases: 10.

V is TRBV19 and J is TRBJ2-5; D is undetermined. CDR1 LNHDA and CDR2 SQIVND come from the germline V gene (reference sequence). V dropped 6 bases and J dropped 13 bases, with 21 bases sitting between them. The length of the CDR3 is 13 residues. The CDR3 DNA follows: TGTGCCAGTAGCCTGACAACCGTAGGTGATGTGTACTTC. Protein: CASSLTTVGDVYF.